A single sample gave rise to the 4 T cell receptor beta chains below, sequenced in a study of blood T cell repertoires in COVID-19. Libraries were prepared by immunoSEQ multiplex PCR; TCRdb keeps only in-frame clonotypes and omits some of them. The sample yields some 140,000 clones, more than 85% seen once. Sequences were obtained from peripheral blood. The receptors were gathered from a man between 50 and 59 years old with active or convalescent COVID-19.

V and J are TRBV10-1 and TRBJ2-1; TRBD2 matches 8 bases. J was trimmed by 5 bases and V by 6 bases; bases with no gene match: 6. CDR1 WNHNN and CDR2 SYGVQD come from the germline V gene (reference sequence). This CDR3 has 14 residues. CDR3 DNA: TGCGCCAGCAGAAGTAGCGGGAATAACAATGAGCAGTTCTTC. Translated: CASRSSGNNNEQFF.

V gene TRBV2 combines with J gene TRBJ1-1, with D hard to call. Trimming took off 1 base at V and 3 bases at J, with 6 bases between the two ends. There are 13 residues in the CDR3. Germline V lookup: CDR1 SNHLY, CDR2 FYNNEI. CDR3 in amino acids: CASSEERDTEAFF. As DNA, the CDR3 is TGTGCCAGCAGTGAAGAGAGAGACACTGAAGCTTTCTTT.

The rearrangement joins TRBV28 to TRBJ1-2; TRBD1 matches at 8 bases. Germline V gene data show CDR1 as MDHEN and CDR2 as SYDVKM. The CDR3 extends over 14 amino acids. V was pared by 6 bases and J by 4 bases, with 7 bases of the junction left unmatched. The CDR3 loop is CASRATGVGYGYTF. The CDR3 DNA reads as TGTGCCAGCAGGGCGACAGGGGTGGGCTATGGCTACACCTTC.

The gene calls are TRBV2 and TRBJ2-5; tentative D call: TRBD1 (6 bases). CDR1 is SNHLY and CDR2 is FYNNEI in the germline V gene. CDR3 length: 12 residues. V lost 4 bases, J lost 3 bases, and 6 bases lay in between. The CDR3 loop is CASSAGEETQYF. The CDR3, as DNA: TGTGCCAGCAGTGCAGGGGAAGAGACCCAGTACTTC.